This TCR beta chain was recovered during a study of cytomegalovirus exposure and HLA in healthy donors. Study results and caveats: Listed as cytomegalovirus-associated were 150 or so TCR beta chains. The dataset shows that most TCR sequences were rare, while some public TCRs occurred in many donors.

Germline CDR1 is SGHNT and CDR2 is YENEEA. This CDR3 spans 15 amino acids. V was pared by 5 bases and J by 5 bases, with 8 bases of the junction left unmatched. TCRdb keeps only in-frame clones here, not all; method: immunoSEQ multiplex PCR. This sample carries some 76,000 clones, roughly 95% of them seen once, and the ten largest clones take 2.5% to 3.5%. Remarks on this clone: Antigen: not known.

The donors were in the roughly 110-subject validation cohort; that cohort was separate from the approximately 700-subject first cohort. The sequence was obtained from a young woman in good health and CMV-seropositive. V gene TRBV11-3 combines with J gene TRBJ1-2, with 10 positions matching TRBD1. Sequencing input: PBMCs. The CDR3 region has the DNA TGTGCCAGCAGCCCTGGGACAGGGGATTTATATGGCTACACCTTC. Translating gives CASSPGTGDLYGYTF.